This TCR beta chain was documented in a study of neurological immune-mediated disorders. Whole-study results and caveats: None of the CDR3 amino acid sequences of expanded clones recurred across subjects, suggesting private repertoires in all groups.

From 2 million PBMCs stored at -80 C, the unsorted libraries were generated. With 1 base removed from V and 10 bases from J, the gap between germline ends came to 13 bases. The germline gives CDR1 DFQATT, CDR2 SNEGSKA (reference sequence). This CDR3 spans 12 amino acids. This clonotype was seen at least ten times. As yet, its antigen is unknown. Synthesis of cDNA was performed by 5'RACE using 10-nucleotide random UMIs. The yield of each sequencing run was over 170 million TCR-beta sequences from 15-18 subjects. TCRdb redid the calling of the 5' RACE reads with MiXCR, one entry per CDR3 protein. The repertoire holds about 40,000 distinct CDR3 sequences, with roughly 15% as singletons.

Material for sequencing was PBMCs. This receptor was obtained from a woman aged 45-59 years with HTLV-1-associated myelopathy (HAM/TSP). The chain has TRBV20-1 and TRBJ1-1, with D tentatively TRBD1 (5 bases). The CDR3: CSARGSGFSAFF. The CDR3 DNA is TGCAGTGCTAGAGGTTCAGGGTTTTCAGCTTTCTTT.